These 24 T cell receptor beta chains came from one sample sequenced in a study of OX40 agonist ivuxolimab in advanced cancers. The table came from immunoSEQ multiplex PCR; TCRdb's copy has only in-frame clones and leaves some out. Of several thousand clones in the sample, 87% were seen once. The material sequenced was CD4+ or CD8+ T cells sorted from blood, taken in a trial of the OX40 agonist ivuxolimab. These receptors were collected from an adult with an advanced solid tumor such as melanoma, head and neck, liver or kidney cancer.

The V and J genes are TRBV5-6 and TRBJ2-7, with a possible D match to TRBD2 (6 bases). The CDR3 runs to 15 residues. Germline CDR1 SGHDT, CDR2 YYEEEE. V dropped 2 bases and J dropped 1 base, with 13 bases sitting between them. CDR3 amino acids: CASSFGGALSYEQYF. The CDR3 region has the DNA TGTGCCAGCAGCTTCGGCGGGGCCTTATCCTACGAGCAGTACTTC.

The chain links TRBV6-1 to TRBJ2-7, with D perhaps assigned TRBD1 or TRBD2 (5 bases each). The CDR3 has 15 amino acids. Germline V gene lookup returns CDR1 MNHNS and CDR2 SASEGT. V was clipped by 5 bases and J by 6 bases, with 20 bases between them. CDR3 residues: CASSTGGTPASEQYF. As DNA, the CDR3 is TGTGCCAGCAGTACTGGGGGTACCCCCGCTAGCGAGCAGTACTTC.

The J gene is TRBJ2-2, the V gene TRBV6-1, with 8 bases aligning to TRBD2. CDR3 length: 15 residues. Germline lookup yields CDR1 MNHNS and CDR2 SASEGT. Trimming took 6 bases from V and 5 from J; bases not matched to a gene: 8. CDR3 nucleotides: TGTGCCAGCAGCCCGGGCGGGAGGAGGACCGGGGAGCTGTTTTTT. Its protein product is CASSPGGRRTGELFF.

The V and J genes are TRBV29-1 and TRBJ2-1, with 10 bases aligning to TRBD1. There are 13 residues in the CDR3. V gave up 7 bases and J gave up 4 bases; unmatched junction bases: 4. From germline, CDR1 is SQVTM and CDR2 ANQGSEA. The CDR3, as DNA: TGCAGCGCCGGACAGGGGGGTTACAATGAGCAGTTCTTC. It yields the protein CSAGQGGYNEQFF.

The CDR3 nucleotides are TGTGCCAGTAGTATACCCTCGACTGTCGGGGAGCTGTTTTTT. As protein: CASSIPSTVGELFF. V and J are TRBV19 and TRBJ2-2; D is undetermined. The CDR3 covers 14 residues. The germline CDR1 and CDR2 sequences are LNHDA and SQIVND (reference sequence). Between the trimmed V and J ends, which lost 2 bases and 7 bases, there was a span of 11 bases.

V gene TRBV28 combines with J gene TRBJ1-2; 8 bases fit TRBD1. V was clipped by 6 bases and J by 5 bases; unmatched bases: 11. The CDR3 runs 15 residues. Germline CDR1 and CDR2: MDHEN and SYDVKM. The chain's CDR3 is CASSITDREMYGYTF. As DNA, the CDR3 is TGTGCCAGCAGCATAACGGACAGGGAGATGTATGGCTACACCTTC.

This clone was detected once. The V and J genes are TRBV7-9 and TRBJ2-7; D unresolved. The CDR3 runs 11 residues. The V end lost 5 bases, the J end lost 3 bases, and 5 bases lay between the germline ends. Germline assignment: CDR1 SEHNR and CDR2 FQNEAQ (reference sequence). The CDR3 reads CASSNYYEQYF. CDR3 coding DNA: TGTGCCAGCAGCAACTACTACGAGCAGTACTTC.

CDR3 nucleotide sequence: TGCAGCGTTGCAGGTGGCACTGGAAACACCATATATTTT. As protein: CSVAGGTGNTIYF. This chain links TRBV29-1 with TRBJ1-3; D gene unclear. V lost 4 bases to trimming and J lost 2 bases, with 9 bases between them. Germline V gene data show CDR1 as SQVTM and CDR2 as ANQGSEA. This CDR3 has 13 amino acids.

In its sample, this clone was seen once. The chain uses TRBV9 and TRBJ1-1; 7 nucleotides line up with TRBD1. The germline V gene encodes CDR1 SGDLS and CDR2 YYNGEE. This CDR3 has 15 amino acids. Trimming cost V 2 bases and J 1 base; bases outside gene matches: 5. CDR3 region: CASSVRGQPNTEAFF. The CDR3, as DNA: TGTGCCAGCAGCGTGAGGGGACAGCCGAACACTGAAGCTTTCTTT. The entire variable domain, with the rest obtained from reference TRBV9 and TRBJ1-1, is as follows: DSGVTQTPKHLITATGQRVTLRCSPRSGDLSVYWYQQSLDQGLQFLIQYYNGEERAKGNILERFSAQQFPDLHSELNLSSLELGDSALYFCASSVRGQPNTEAFFGQGTRLTVV.

CDR3 in amino acids: CASSLVTGPNEQFF. The CDR3 DNA is TGTGCCAGCAGCTTAGTGACAGGGCCCAATGAGCAGTTCTTC. The genes are TRBV7-9 and TRBJ2-1; 7 bases are shared with TRBD1. The junction had 3 bases not matched to a gene; V was cut back by 1 base and J by 6 bases. The germline gives CDR1 SEHNR, CDR2 FQNEAQ (reference sequence). CDR3 length: 14 amino acids.

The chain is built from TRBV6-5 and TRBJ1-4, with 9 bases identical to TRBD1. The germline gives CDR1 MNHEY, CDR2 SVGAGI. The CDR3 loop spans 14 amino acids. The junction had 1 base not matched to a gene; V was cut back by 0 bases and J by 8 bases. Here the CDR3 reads CASSYSTGGEKLFF. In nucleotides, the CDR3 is TGTGCCAGCAGTTACTCGACAGGGGGGGAAAAACTGTTTTTT.

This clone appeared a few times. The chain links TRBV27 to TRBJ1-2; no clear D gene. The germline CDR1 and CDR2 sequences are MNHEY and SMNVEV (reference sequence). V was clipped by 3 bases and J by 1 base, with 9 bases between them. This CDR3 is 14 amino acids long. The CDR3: CASSFVGLNYGYTF. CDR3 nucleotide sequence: TGTGCCAGCAGTTTCGTAGGGCTTAACTATGGCTACACCTTC.

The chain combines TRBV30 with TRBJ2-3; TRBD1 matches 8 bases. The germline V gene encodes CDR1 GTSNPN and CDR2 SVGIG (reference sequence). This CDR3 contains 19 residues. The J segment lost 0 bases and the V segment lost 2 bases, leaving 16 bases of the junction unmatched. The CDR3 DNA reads TGTGCCTGGAGTCAACCCCTGTGGGGGACAGGTCCTAGCACAGATACGCAGTATTTT. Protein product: CAWSQPLWGTGPSTDTQYF.

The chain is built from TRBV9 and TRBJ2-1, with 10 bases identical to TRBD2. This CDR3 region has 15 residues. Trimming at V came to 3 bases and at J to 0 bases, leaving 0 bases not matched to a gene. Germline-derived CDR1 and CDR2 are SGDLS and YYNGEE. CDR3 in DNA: TGTGCCAGCAGCGCTAGCGGGAGCTCCTACAATGAGCAGTTCTTC. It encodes CASSASGSSYNEQFF.

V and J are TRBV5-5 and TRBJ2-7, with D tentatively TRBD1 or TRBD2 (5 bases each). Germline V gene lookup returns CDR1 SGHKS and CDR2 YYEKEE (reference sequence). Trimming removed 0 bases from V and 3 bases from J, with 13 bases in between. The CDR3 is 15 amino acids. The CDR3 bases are TGTGCCAGCAGCTTGGCGGGGCTAGCTAACTACGAGCAGTACTTC. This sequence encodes CASSLAGLANYEQYF. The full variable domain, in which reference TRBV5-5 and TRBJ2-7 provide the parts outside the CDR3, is DAGVTQSPTHLIKTRGQQVTLRCSPISGHKSVSWYQQVLGQGPQFIFQYYEKEERGRGNFPDRFSARQFPNYSSELNVNALLLGDSALYLCASSLAGLANYEQYFGPGTRLTVT.

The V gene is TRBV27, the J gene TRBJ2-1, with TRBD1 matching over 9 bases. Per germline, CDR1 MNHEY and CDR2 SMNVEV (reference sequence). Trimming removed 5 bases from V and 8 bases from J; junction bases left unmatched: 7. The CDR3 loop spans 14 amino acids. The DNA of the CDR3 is TGTGCCAGCAGTCCATGGGACAGGGTTTATGAGCAGTTCTTC. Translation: CASSPWDRVYEQFF.

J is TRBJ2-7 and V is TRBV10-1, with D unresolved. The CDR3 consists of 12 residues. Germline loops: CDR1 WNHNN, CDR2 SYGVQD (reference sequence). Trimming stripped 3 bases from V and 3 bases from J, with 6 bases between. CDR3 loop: CASSESGYEQYF. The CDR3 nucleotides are TGCGCCAGCAGTGAAAGTGGCTACGAGCAGTACTTC.

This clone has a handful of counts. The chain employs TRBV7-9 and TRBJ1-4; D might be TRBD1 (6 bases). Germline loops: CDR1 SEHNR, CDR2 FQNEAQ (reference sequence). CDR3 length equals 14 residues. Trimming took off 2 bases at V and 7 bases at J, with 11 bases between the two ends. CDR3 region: CASSLITGSEKLFF. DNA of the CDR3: TGTGCCAGCAGCTTAATCACAGGGAGTGAAAAACTGTTTTTT.

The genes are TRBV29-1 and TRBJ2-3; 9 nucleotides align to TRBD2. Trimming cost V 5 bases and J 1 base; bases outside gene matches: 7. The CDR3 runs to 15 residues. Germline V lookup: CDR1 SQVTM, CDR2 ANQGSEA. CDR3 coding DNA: TGCAGCGTTCTGCCCCGGACTAGCGGCACAGATACGCAGTATTTT. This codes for CSVLPRTSGTDTQYF.

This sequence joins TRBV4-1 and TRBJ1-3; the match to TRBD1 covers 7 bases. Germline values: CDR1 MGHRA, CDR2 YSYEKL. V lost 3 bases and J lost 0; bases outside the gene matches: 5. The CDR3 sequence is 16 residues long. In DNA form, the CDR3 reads TGCGCCAGCAGCCACCAACAGGGGATCTCTGGAAACACCATATATTTT. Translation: CASSHQQGISGNTIYF.

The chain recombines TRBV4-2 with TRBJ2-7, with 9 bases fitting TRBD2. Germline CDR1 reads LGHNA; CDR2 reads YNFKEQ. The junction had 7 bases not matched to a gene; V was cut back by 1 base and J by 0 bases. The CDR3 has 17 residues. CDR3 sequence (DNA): TGTGCCAGCAGCCAAGGACTAGCGGCTATAAGCTCCTACGAGCAGTACTTC. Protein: CASSQGLAAISSYEQYF.

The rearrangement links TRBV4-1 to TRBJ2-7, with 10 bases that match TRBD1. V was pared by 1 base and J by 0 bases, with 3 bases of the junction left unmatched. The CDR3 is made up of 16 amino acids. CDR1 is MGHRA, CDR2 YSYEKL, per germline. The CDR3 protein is CASSQVGTGASYEQYF. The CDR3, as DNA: TGCGCCAGCAGCCAAGTTGGGACAGGGGCCTCCTACGAGCAGTACTTC.

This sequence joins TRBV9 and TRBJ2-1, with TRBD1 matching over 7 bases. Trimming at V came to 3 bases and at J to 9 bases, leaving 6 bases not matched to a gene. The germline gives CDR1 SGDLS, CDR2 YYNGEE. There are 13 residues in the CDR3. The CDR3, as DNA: TGTGCCAGCAGCGCCCGACAGGGCGGTGAGCAGTTCTTC. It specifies CASSARQGGEQFF.

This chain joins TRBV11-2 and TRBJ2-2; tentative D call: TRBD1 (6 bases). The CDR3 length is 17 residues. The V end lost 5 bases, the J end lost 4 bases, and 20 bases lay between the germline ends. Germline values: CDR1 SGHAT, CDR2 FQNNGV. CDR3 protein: CASSPGPGAFGTGELFF. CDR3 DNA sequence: TGTGCCAGCAGCCCCGGCCCAGGGGCGTTCGGCACCGGGGAGCTGTTTTTT.